This entry lists 7 T cell receptor beta chains sequenced from one sample in a study of blood T cell repertoires in COVID-19. Profiling relied on immunoSEQ multiplex PCR, and the TCRdb table lists in-frame clones only, not all of them. This sample has approximately 97,000 clones, with about nine tenths found just once. Material for sequencing was peripheral blood. These receptors all come from a man aged 60 to 69 with acute or convalescent COVID-19.

The chain couples TRBV7-9 to TRBJ2-1; 8 bases match TRBD2. Germline loops: CDR1 SEHNR, CDR2 FQNEAQ (reference sequence). V lost 1 base and J lost 6; bases outside the gene matches: 8. The CDR3 is 16 amino acids. CDR3 bases: TGTGCCAGCAGCTTAGTGAGGCAGCGGGGGAGCAATGAGCAGTTCTTC. This sequence encodes CASSLVRQRGSNEQFF. The full variable domain, rest sourced from reference TRBV7-9 and TRBJ2-1, is DTGVSQNPRHKITKRGQNVTFRCDPISEHNRLYWYRQTLGQGPEFLTYFQNEAQLEKSRLLSDRFSAERPKGSFSTLEIQRTEQGDSAMYLCASSLVRQRGSNEQFFGPGTRLTVL.

This clone turned up a few times. DNA of the CDR3: TGTGCCAGTAGTATTACGGGACTCACGAGCTCCTACGAGCAGTACTTC. Protein: CASSITGLTSSYEQYF. V is TRBV19 and J is TRBJ2-7, with a tentative D call TRBD2 (6 bases). The V gene lost 3 bases and the J gene lost 0 bases, with 15 bases spanning the gap. CDR3 length equals 16 residues. The germline gives CDR1 LNHDA, CDR2 SQIVND (reference sequence). Drawing the rest from reference TRBV19 and TRBJ2-7, the complete variable domain is DGGITQSPKYLFRKEGQNVTLSCEQNLNHDAMYWYRQDPGQGLRLIYYSQIVNDFQKGDIAEGYSVSREKKESFPLTVTSAQKNPTAFYLCASSITGLTSSYEQYFGPGTRLTVT.

This clone was recorded only once. This chain links TRBV29-1 with TRBJ2-3; tentatively, D is TRBD2 (5 bases). CDR1 is SQVTM, CDR2 ANQGSEA, per germline. The CDR3 totals 15 residues. The ends were cut back, 3 bases at V and 0 bases at J, with 13 bases in the middle. The CDR3 is CSVDLALLSTDTQYF. The CDR3 DNA reads as TGCAGCGTTGATCTAGCCCTACTCAGCACAGATACGCAGTATTTT.

The V gene is TRBV2, the J gene TRBJ1-1, with a tentative D call TRBD1 (5 bases). The CDR3 consists of 14 residues. CDR1 and CDR2 from the germline V gene are SNHLY and FYNNEI. V gave up 7 bases and J gave up 3 bases, with 15 bases separating them. DNA for the CDR3: TGTGCCAGCATTTCTCAGGGTGCGGACACTGAAGCTTTCTTT. This encodes CASISQGADTEAFF. Filled out from reference TRBV2 and TRBJ1-1, the complete variable domain reads EPEVTQTPSHQVTQMGQEVILRCVPISNHLYFYWYRQILGQKVEFLVSFYNNEISEKSEIFDDQFSVERPDGSNFTLKIRSTKLEDSAMYFCASISQGADTEAFFGQGTRLTVV.

The V and J genes are TRBV6-5 and TRBJ1-1; no clear D gene. V was cut by 6 bases and J by 3 bases, with 17 bases left in between. This CDR3 spans 15 amino acids. In germline, CDR1 is MNHEY, CDR2 SVGAGI. In DNA form, the CDR3 reads TGTGCCAGCAGCCTTCGGCCGGAGCGGTACACTGAAGCTTTCTTT. Amino acids: CASSLRPERYTEAFF.

This sequence joins TRBV12-3 or TRBV12-4 and TRBJ1-3; no clear D gene. This CDR3 has 13 amino acids. V lost 4 bases, J lost 0 bases, and 4 bases lay in between. In DNA form, the CDR3 reads TGTGCCAGCAGTTACACCTCTGGAAACACCATATATTTT. This gives the protein CASSYTSGNTIYF.

The chain uses TRBV20-1 and TRBJ1-2; D not resolved. Germline CDR1 and CDR2: DFQATT and SNEGSKA (reference sequence). The V end lost 6 bases, the J end lost 8 bases, and 7 bases lay between the germline ends. The CDR3 consists of 9 residues. CDR3 bases: TGCAGTGCAGCCAGGGGCTACACCTTC. It translates to CSAARGYTF.